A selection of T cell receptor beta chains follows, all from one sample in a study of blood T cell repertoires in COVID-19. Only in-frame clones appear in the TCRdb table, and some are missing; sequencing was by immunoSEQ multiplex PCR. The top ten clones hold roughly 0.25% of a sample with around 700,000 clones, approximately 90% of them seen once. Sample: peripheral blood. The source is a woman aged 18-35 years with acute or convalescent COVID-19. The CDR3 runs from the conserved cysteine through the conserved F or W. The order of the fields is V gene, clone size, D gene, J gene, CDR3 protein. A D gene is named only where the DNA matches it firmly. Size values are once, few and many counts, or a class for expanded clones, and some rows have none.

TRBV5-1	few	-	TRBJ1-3	CASSLTSRSGNTIYF
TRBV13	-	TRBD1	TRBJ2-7	CASSSFRQGLSYEQYF
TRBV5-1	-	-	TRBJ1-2	CASSSGAYGYTF
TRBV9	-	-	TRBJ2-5	CASSTRDSETQYF
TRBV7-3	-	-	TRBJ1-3	CASSLGTPGNTIYF
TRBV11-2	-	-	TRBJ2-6	CASSAPGQGGGRANVLTF
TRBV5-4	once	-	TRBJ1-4	CASSLVEDEKLFF
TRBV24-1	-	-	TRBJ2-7	CATSDLTDQGSEQYF
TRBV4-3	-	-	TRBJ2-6	CASSHAGSSQEGANVLTF
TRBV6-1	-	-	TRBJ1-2	CASSDVPTRNGYTF
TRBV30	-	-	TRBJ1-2	CAWSVPLMGATF
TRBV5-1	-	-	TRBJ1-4	CASSFNLNEKLFF
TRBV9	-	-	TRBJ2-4	CASSVGLAFGNIQYF
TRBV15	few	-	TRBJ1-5	CATSGGITRGVMGNQPQHF
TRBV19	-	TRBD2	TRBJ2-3	CASSWNLAGGPDTQYF
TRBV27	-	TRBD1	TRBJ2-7	CASRLQGGNYEQYF
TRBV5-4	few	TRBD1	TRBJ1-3	CASSRTGENTIYF